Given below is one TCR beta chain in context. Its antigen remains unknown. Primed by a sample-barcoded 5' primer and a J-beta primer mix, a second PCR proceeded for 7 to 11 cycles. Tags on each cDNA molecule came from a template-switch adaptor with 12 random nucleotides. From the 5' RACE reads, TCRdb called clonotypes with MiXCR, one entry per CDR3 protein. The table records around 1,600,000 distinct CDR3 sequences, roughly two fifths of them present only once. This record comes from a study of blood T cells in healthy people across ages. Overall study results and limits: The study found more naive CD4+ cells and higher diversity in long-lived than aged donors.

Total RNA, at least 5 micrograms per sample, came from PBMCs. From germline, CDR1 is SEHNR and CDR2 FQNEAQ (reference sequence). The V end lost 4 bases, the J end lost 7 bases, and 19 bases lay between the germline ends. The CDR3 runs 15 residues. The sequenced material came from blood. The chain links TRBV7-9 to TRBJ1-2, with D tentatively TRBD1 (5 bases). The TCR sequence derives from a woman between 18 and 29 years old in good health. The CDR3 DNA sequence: TGTGCCAGCAGCTCGCCGGGGGGAGGCGGCTCTGGCTACACCTTC. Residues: CASSSPGGGGSGYTF.